This passage covers 5 T cell receptor beta chains from one sample sequenced in a study of T cell responses to AZD1222 COVID-19 vaccine. Clones were read by immunoSEQ multiplex PCR, and TCRdb kept only the in-frame ones, dropping some. In the table there are over 150,000 clones, approximately 90% of which are singletons. The material was peripheral blood, obtained on day 0 of AZD1222 vaccination. The origin of the receptors is an adult in good health.

V gene TRBV11-3 combines with J gene TRBJ2-3, with TRBD2 matching 10 bases. CDR1 is SGHNT and CDR2 is YENEEA in the germline V gene. V lost 5 bases to trimming and J lost 2 bases; unmatched junction nucleotides: 7. The CDR3 is 16 amino acids. The CDR3 DNA follows: TGTGCCAGCAGCCGTACTAGCGGGGCGAACACAGATACGCAGTATTTT. Translation: CASSRTSGANTDTQYF.

V and J are TRBV29-1 and TRBJ1-2, with 7 bases identical to TRBD1. The V gene's germline CDR1 is SQVTM and CDR2 ANQGSEA. V gave up 6 bases and J gave up 2 bases; unmatched junction bases: 3. The CDR3 runs to 12 residues. In nucleotides, the CDR3 is TGCAGCGTCATGACAGGGAACTATGGCTACACCTTC. It specifies CSVMTGNYGYTF.

CDR3 loop: CASIMGRDYTEAFF. CDR3 in DNA: TGTGCCAGTATCATGGGCAGGGATTACACTGAAGCTTTCTTT. This chain uses TRBV19 with TRBJ1-1; D perhaps matches TRBD1 (5 bases). The CDR3 is made up of 14 amino acids. The V and J ends lost 7 bases and 3 bases respectively, with 15 bases between them. The germline V gene encodes CDR1 LNHDA and CDR2 SQIVND (reference sequence). Combining the CDR3 with reference TRBV19 and TRBJ1-1 gives the whole variable domain DGGITQSPKYLFRKEGQNVTLSCEQNLNHDAMYWYRQDPGQGLRLIYYSQIVNDFQKGDIAEGYSVSREKKESFPLTVTSAQKNPTAFYLCASIMGRDYTEAFFGQGTRLTVV.

The chain joins TRBV27 to TRBJ1-2; perhaps TRBD1 as D (5 bases). Germline V gene data show CDR1 as MNHEY and CDR2 as SMNVEV (reference sequence). Trimming shortened V by 4 bases and J by 5 bases, and 17 bases separated the two germline ends. This CDR3 spans 15 amino acids. The CDR3 DNA reads TGTGCCAGCAGTTACGATCAGGGCTTTGTGTATGGCTACACCTTC. It is translated as CASSYDQGFVYGYTF.

This chain joins TRBV3-1 (or the pseudogene TRBV3-2) and TRBJ2-3, with 7 bases lining up with TRBD2. The ends lost 2 bases at V and 4 bases at J; junction bases unmatched: 3. This CDR3 is built from 14 residues. Per the germline V gene, CDR1 is LGHDT and CDR2 is YNNKEL (reference sequence). This chain's CDR3 is CASSQLRGSDTQYF. DNA for the CDR3: TGTGCCAGCAGCCAATTGCGGGGGTCAGATACGCAGTATTTT.